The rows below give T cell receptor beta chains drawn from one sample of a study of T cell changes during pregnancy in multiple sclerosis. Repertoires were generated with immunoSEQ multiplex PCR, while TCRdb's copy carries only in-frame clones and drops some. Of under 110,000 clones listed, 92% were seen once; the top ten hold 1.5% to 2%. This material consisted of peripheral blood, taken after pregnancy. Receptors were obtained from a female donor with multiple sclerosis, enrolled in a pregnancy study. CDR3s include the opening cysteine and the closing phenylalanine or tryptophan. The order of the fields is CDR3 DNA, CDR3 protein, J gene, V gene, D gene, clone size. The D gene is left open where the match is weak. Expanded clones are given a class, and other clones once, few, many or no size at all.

CDR3 DNA: TGTGCCAGCAGCCAGGGGCAGGGGTCGGAGGGCTACACCTTC
CDR3 protein: CASSQGQGSEGYTF
J gene: TRBJ1-2
V gene: TRBV4-2
D gene: .
clone size: .

CDR3 DNA: TGTGCCAGCAGTTTAATTGGCGGGGTCCCCGAGACCCAGTACTTC
CDR3 protein: CASSLIGGVPETQYF
J gene: TRBJ2-5
V gene: TRBV28
D gene: .
clone size: .

CDR3 DNA: TGTGCCAGCAGTGAACTAGGGGACAGGCCACAAGAGACCCAGTACTTC
CDR3 protein: CASSELGDRPQETQYF
J gene: TRBJ2-5
V gene: TRBV28
D gene: TRBD1
clone size: .

CDR3 DNA: TGTGCCAGCAGCGCCGCGGGAGGCCCCTACGAGCAGTACTTC
CDR3 protein: CASSAAGGPYEQYF
J gene: TRBJ2-7
V gene: TRBV11-2
D gene: TRBD2
clone size: .

CDR3 DNA: TGCAGCGTACCCGACAGGGGTGGCGGCTACACCTTC
CDR3 protein: CSVPDRGGGYTF
J gene: TRBJ1-2
V gene: TRBV29-1
D gene: TRBD1
clone size: .

CDR3 DNA: TGCGCCAGCAGTGAGTCCACTAGCGGCTACAATGAGCAGTTCTTC
CDR3 protein: CASSESTSGYNEQFF
J gene: TRBJ2-1
V gene: TRBV10-1
D gene: TRBD2
clone size: once

CDR3 DNA: TGTGCCAGCAGCTTATTCTATCCCGCTCGGGAGACCCAGTACTTC
CDR3 protein: CASSLFYPARETQYF
J gene: TRBJ2-5
V gene: TRBV11-3
D gene: .
clone size: once

CDR3 DNA: TGTGCCAGCAGCCCGCGACTAGCGGGGGTTTACAATGAGCAGTTCTTC
CDR3 protein: CASSPRLAGVYNEQFF
J gene: TRBJ2-1
V gene: TRBV7-3
D gene: TRBD2
clone size: .

CDR3 DNA: TGTGCCAGCAGCGAAAAGAGGAAGGGGGAGACCCAGTACTTC
CDR3 protein: CASSEKRKGETQYF
J gene: TRBJ2-5
V gene: TRBV21-1
D gene: .
clone size: .

CDR3 DNA: TGTGCCAGCAGTGGGGGCTCGGAGGGCTACACCTTC
CDR3 protein: CASSGGSEGYTF
J gene: TRBJ1-2
V gene: TRBV6-6
D gene: .
clone size: .

CDR3 DNA: TGTGCCAGCAGCTTACCCAGTATGTTAGCGGGAGATGTCCCCTATACGCAGTATTTT
CDR3 protein: CASSLPSMLAGDVPYTQYF
J gene: TRBJ2-3
V gene: TRBV7-8
D gene: TRBD2
clone size: .

CDR3 DNA: TGCGCCAGCAGCTCTGGACAGGGAGCCCACGGGGAGCTGTTTTTT
CDR3 protein: CASSSGQGAHGELFF
J gene: TRBJ2-2
V gene: TRBV5-1
D gene: TRBD1
clone size: .